Each of the 4 T cell receptor beta chains below was sequenced from the same sample in a study of T cells in Graves' hyperthyroidism and ophthalmopathy. What was amplified from RNA transcripts were TCR beta CDR3 regions. A first-round RT-PCR of the TCR CDR3 used the HTBI primer set. TCRdb re-called the multiplex PCR reads with MiXCR, one entry per CDR3 protein. Among under 300,000 distinct CDR3 sequences listed, approximately 14% were seen once. Sequenced material: blood. The receptors come from a woman aged 45 to 65 with Graves' hyperthyroidism that later progressed to Graves' ophthalmopathy.

This clonotype has a count of ten or more. The genes are TRBV5-1 and TRBJ2-5; 7 bases map to TRBD2. This CDR3 comprises 12 residues. Trimming at V came to 5 bases and at J to 4 bases, leaving 2 bases not matched to a gene. Germline V lookup: CDR1 SGHRS, CDR2 YFSETQ. CDR3 sequence (DNA): TGCGCCAGCAGGAGGGAGGGAGAGACCCAGTACTTC. Protein product: CASRREGETQYF.

In its sample, this clonotype was seen many times. The chain uses TRBV20-1 and TRBJ2-1; maybe TRBD2 (5 bases). CDR3 size: 12 residues. V lost 5 bases and J lost 6, with 11 bases in between. The germline CDR1 and CDR2 sequences are DFQATT and SNEGSKA (reference sequence). The CDR3 loop is CSARRDGNEQFF. In nucleotides, the CDR3 is TGCAGTGCTCGTCGGGATGGCAATGAGCAGTTCTTC.

V is TRBV20-1 and J is TRBJ1-5; D may be TRBD1 (5 bases). Germline assignment: CDR1 DFQATT and CDR2 SNEGSKA (reference sequence). V dropped 3 bases and J dropped 9 bases, with 12 bases sitting between them. The CDR3 is made up of 12 amino acids. Here the CDR3 DNA reads TGCAGTGCTAGTGAGGGGAAGGGGCCCCAGCATTTT. It yields the protein CSASEGKGPQHF.

The J gene is TRBJ1-1, the V gene TRBV12-3 or TRBV12-4, with D uncertain. The ends were cut back, 6 bases at V and 4 bases at J, with 15 bases in the middle. The CDR3 contains 14 residues. The CDR3 DNA reads TGTGCCAGCAGCACATTAGACCGCGTCACTGAAGCTTTCTTT. It specifies CASSTLDRVTEAFF.